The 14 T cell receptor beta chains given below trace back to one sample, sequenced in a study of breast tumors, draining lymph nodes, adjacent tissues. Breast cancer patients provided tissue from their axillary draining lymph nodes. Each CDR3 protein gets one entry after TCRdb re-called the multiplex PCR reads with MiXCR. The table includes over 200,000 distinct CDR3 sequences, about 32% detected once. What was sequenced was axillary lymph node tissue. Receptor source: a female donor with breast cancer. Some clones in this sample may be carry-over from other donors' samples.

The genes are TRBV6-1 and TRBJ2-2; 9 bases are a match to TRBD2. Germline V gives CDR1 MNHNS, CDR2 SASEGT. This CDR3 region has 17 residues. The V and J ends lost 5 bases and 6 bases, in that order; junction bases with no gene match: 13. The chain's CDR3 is CASSPRLAEVGAGELFF. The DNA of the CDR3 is TGTGCCAGCAGTCCCCGACTAGCGGAAGTGGGCGCCGGGGAGCTGTTTTTT.

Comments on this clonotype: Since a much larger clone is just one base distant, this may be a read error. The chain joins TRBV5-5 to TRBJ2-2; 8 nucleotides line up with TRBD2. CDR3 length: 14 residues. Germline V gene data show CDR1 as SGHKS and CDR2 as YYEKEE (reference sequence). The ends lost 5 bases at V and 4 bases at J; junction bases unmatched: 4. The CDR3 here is CASRAGVTTGELFF. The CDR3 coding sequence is TGTGCCAGCAGAGCGGGAGTTACCACCGGGGAGCTGTTTTTT.

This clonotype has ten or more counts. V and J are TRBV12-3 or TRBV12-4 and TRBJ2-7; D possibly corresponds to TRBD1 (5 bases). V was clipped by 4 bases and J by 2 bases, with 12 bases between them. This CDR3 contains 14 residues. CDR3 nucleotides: TGTGCCAGCAGTTATTTAGGGGTCCCCTACGAGCAGTACTTC. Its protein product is CASSYLGVPYEQYF.

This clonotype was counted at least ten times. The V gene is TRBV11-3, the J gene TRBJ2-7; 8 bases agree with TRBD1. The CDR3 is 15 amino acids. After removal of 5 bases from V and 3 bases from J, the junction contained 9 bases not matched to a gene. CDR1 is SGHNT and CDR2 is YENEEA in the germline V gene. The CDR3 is CASSPLGTGLYEQYF. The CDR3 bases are TGTGCCAGCAGCCCCCTCGGGACAGGCCTCTACGAGCAGTACTTC.

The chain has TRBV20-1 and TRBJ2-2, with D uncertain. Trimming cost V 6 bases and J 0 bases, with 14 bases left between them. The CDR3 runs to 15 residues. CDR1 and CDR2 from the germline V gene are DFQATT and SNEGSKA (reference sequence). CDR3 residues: CSASITVANTGELFF. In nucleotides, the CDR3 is TGCAGTGCCAGCATCACCGTGGCGAACACCGGGGAGCTGTTTTTT.

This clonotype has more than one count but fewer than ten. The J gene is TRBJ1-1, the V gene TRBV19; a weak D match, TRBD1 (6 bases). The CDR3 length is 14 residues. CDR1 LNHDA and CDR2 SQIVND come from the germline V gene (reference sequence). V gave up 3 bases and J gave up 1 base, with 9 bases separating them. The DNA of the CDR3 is TGTGCCAGTAGTATGAGGGGGTGGAACACTGAAGCTTTCTTT. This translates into CASSMRGWNTEAFF. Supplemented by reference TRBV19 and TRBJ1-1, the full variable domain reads DGGITQSPKYLFRKEGQNVTLSCEQNLNHDAMYWYRQDPGQGLRLIYYSQIVNDFQKGDIAEGYSVSREKKESFPLTVTSAQKNPTAFYLCASSMRGWNTEAFFGQGTRLTVV.

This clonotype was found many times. CDR3: CASSGGSGNKDFQPQHF. The DNA for the CDR3 is TGTGCCAGCAGTGGGGGCTCAGGGAACAAAGATTTTCAGCCCCAGCATTTT. The gene calls are TRBV12-3 or TRBV12-4 and TRBJ1-5; possible D gene TRBD1, 6 bases. Between the trimmed V and J ends, which lost 5 bases and 6 bases, there was a span of 23 bases. This CDR3 contains 17 residues.

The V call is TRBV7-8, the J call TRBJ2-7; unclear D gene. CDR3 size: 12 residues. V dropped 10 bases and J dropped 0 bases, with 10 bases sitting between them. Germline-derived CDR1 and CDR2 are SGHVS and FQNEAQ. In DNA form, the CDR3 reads TGTGCCAAGAGCCTCAGCTCCTACGAGCAGTACTTC. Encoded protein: CAKSLSSYEQYF. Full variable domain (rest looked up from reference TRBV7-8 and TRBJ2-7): GAGVSQSPRYKVAKRGQDVALRCDPISGHVSLFWYQQALGQGPEFLTYFQNEAQLDKSGLPSDRFFAERPEGSVSTLKIQRTQQEDSAVYLCAKSLSSYEQYFGPGTRLTVT.

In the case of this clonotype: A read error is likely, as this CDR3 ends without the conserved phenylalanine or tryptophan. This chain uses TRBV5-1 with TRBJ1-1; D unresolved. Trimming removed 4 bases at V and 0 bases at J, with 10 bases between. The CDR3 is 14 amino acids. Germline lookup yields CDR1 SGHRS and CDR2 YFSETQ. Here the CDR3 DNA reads TGCGCCAGCAGCGCGGGCCTTATGAACACTGAAGCTTTCTTG. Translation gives CASSAGLMNTEAFL.

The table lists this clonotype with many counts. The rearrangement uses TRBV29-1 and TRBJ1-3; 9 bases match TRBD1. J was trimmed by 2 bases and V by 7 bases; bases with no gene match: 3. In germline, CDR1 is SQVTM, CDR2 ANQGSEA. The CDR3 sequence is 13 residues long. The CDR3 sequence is CSAGTGPGNTIYF. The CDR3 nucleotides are TGCAGCGCCGGGACAGGGCCTGGAAACACCATATATTTT.

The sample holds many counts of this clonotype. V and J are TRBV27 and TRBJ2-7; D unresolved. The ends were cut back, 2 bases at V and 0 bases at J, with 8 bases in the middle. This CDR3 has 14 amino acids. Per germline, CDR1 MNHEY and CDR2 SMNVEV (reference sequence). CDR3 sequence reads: CASSLRSDSYEQYF. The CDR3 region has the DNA TGTGCCAGCAGTTTAAGGAGCGACTCCTACGAGCAGTACTTC.

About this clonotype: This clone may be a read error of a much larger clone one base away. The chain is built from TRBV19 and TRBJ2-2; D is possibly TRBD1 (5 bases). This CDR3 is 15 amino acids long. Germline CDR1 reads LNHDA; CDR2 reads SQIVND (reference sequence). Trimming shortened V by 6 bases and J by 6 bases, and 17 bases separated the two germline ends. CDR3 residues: CASRKRGRVAGELFF. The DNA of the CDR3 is TGTGCCAGTAGAAAAAGGGGCAGGGTGGCCGGGGAGCTGTTTTTT.

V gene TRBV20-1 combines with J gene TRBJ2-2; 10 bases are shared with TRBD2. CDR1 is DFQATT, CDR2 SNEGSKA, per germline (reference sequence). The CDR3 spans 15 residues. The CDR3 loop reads CSVRAGGPNTGELFF. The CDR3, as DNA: TGCAGCGTTAGAGCGGGAGGGCCTAACACCGGGGAGCTGTTTTTT.

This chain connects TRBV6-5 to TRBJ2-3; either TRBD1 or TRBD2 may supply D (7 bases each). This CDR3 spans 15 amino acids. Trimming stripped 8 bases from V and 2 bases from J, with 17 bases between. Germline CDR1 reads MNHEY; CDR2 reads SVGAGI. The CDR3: CASGRGLAATDTQYF. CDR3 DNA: TGTGCCAGCGGTAGGGGGCTAGCGGCCACAGATACGCAGTATTTT.